One and the same sample provided the 8 T cell receptor beta chains below, sequenced in a study of shared clonotypes between healthy human individuals (dated by TCRdb to 2018 to 2020). To prepare the library, the immunoSEQ multiplex PCR assay was applied. TCRdb obtained this table from immuneACCESS and retained in-frame rearrangements with V and J assigned. These tables miss some clones; where compared with another copy, unresolved V genes account for less than half of the shortfall, and the remainder is unexplained. Within this sample are approximately 350,000 clones, with approximately 97% of them counted one time only. The top ten clones comprise approximately 0.32% of the sample. Sequencing was performed on memory CD8+ T cells sorted from blood. In the paper's terms, the cell subset or site label means: CD45RO+ cells pooled with CCR7-negative TemRA cells. These receptors all come from a man aged 30 to 39 in good health.

V is TRBV19 and J is TRBJ2-7, with D possibly being TRBD2 (5 bases). Germline-derived CDR1 and CDR2 are LNHDA and SQIVND (reference sequence). This CDR3 has 13 amino acids. The V and J ends lost 5 bases and 2 bases respectively, with 10 bases between them. The CDR3 nucleotides are TGTGCCAGTAGTTTAGCGCGACCCTACGAGCAGTACTTC. Its translation: CASSLARPYEQYF.

The chain has TRBV2 and TRBJ2-1, with 7 bases aligning to TRBD2. Germline CDR1 SNHLY, CDR2 FYNNEI. The CDR3 is made up of 16 amino acids. V lost 5 bases, J lost 5 bases, and 12 bases stayed unmatched. CDR3 sequence (DNA): TGTGCCAGCAGTTATGGACTAGACAGAATTAACAATGAGCAGTTCTTC. Translation gives CASSYGLDRINNEQFF.

The chain couples TRBV7-8 to TRBJ2-7; D may match TRBD1 or TRBD2 (5 bases each). The CDR3 is made up of 13 amino acids. Between the trimmed V and J ends, which lost 1 base and 3 bases, there was a span of 7 bases. CDR1 and CDR2 (germline): SGHVS, FQNEAQ. The CDR3 bases are TGTGCCAGCAGCTTAGTGGGGGTCTACGAGCAGTACTTC. This sequence encodes CASSLVGVYEQYF.

With regard to this clone: The sample carries other DNA sequences with the same CDR3. The genes are TRBV9 and TRBJ2-5; D gene unclear. Deletions cut 0 bases from V and 2 bases from J, with 8 bases between. CDR1 is SGDLS and CDR2 is YYNGEE in the germline V gene. CDR3 length: 14 amino acids. CDR3 protein: CASSVGRGQETQYF. The DNA for the CDR3 is TGTGCCAGCAGCGTAGGGCGCGGACAAGAGACCCAGTACTTC. Looking up the rest from reference TRBV9 and TRBJ2-5 gives the full variable domain: DSGVTQTPKHLITATGQRVTLRCSPRSGDLSVYWYQQSLDQGLQFLIQYYNGEERAKGNILERFSAQQFPDLHSELNLSSLELGDSALYFCASSVGRGQETQYFGPGTRLLVL.

The rearrangement links TRBV7-9 to TRBJ1-1, with 7 bases matching TRBD1. Germline CDR1 is SEHNR and CDR2 is FQNEAQ (reference sequence). V shed 5 bases and J 0 bases; nucleotides not matched to a gene: 9. The CDR3 extends over 16 amino acids. The CDR3 region is CASSHDRAFLNTEAFF. Here the CDR3 DNA reads TGTGCCAGCAGCCATGACAGGGCGTTCTTGAACACTGAAGCTTTCTTT.

The chain employs TRBV30 and TRBJ2-5; no clear D. In germline, CDR1 is GTSNPN, CDR2 SVGIG (reference sequence). The CDR3 contains 11 residues. The V end lost 7 bases, the J end lost 5 bases, and 11 bases lay between the germline ends. The chain's CDR3 is CAYSPRETQYF. CDR3 DNA sequence: TGTGCCTACTCACCGAGGGAGACCCAGTACTTC.

Turning to this clone: Within the sample, other DNA sequences also encode this same CDR3. This chain uses TRBV28 with TRBJ2-7, with D unclear. Germline V gene lookup returns CDR1 MDHEN and CDR2 SYDVKM. The V end was cut by 5 bases, the J end by 3 bases, with 2 bases between. CDR3 length equals 10 residues. CDR3 residues: CASSRYEQYF. For the CDR3, the DNA is TGTGCCAGCAGTCGCTACGAGCAGTACTTC.

This chain connects TRBV30 to TRBJ2-7, with 7 bases aligning to TRBD1. Germline V gene data show CDR1 as GTSNPN and CDR2 as SVGIG (reference sequence). V was clipped by 5 bases and J by 0 bases; unmatched bases: 1. The CDR3 length is 12 residues. CDR3 DNA: TGTGCCTGGGACAGGGACTCCTACGAGCAGTACTTC. It codes for CAWDRDSYEQYF.